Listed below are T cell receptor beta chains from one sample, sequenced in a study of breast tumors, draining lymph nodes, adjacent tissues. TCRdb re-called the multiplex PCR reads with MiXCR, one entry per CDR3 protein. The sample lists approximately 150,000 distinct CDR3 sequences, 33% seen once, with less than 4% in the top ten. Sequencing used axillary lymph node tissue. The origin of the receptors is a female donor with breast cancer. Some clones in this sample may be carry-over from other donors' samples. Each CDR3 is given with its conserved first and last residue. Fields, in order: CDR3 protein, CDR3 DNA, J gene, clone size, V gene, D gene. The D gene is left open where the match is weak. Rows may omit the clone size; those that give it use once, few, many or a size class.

CDR3: CASNKDGGANVLTF
DNA: TGTGCCAGCAACAAAGACGGTGGGGCCAACGTCCTGACTTTC
J: TRBJ2-6
size: many
V: TRBV6-5
D: NA

CDR3: CASSLIAGPYSNQPQHF
DNA: TGTGCCAGCAGTTTAATTGCAGGACCTTATAGCAATCAGCCCCAGCATTTT
J: TRBJ1-5
size: many
V: TRBV12-3/TRBV12-4
D: NA

CDR3: CASSLGRGTGNEQFF
DNA: TGTGCCAGCAGCTTAGGTCGGGGAACCGGCAATGAGCAGTTCTTC
J: TRBJ2-1
size: many
V: TRBV7-2
D: NA

CDR3: CATTRESPTDTQYF
DNA: TGCGCCACCACCCGGGAGTCCCCCACAGATACGCAGTATTTT
J: TRBJ2-3
size: many
V: TRBV10-1
D: NA

CDR3: CASSDLEGDQPQHF
DNA: TGCGCCAGCAGTGATTTGGAGGGGGATCAGCCCCAGCATTTT
J: TRBJ1-5
size: NA
V: TRBV10-1
D: NA

CDR3: CASSERDRVDYGYTF
DNA: TGTGCCAGCAGTGAAAGGGACAGGGTGGACTATGGCTACACCTTC
J: TRBJ1-2
size: few
V: TRBV6-1
D: TRBD1

CDR3: CASSEEGGTNYGYTF
DNA: TGTGCCAGCAGTGAAGAAGGGGGCACTAACTATGGCTACACCTTC
J: TRBJ1-2
size: many
V: TRBV6-1
D: TRBD1

CDR3: CASRSFSYEQYF
DNA: TGTGCCAGCAGGAGTTTCTCCTACGAGCAGTACTTC
J: TRBJ2-7
size: many
V: TRBV25-1
D: NA

CDR3: CATSDPTSGKETQYF
DNA: TGTGCCACCAGTGACCCGACTAGCGGCAAAGAGACCCAGTACTTC
J: TRBJ2-5
size: NA
V: TRBV24-1
D: TRBD2

CDR3: CASSAGNSPNEQYF
DNA: TGTGCCAGCAGCGCCGGGAATAGCCCGAACGAGCAGTACTTC
J: TRBJ2-7
size: NA
V: TRBV9
D: NA

CDR3: CASQWSPNQPQHF
DNA: TGTGCCAGCCAATGGAGCCCAAATCAGCCCCAGCATTTT
J: TRBJ1-5
size: many
V: TRBV6-1
D: NA

CDR3: CASMGQEYSPLHF
DNA: TGTGCCAGCATGGGACAGGAGTATTCACCCCTCCACTTT
J: TRBJ1-6
size: many
V: TRBV2
D: TRBD1

CDR3: CASSLGDGRNYEQYF
DNA: TGTGCCAGCAGCTTGGGGGATGGTAGGAACTACGAGCAGTACTTC
J: TRBJ2-7
size: many
V: TRBV5-8
D: NA

CDR3: CASSIHSLGGPLWNEQFF
DNA: TGTGCCAGTAGTATACATTCCCTGGGGGGCCCGTTGTGGAATGAGCAGTTCTTC
J: TRBJ2-1
size: many
V: TRBV19
D: NA

CDR3: CASSYGGRAEQYF
DNA: TGTGCCAGCAGTTACGGCGGCAGGGCCGAGCAGTACTTC
J: TRBJ2-7
size: few
V: TRBV6-6
D: NA

CDR3: CASSSITSGGYEQYF
DNA: TGTGCCAGCAGCTCTATCACTAGCGGGGGTTACGAGCAGTACTTC
J: TRBJ2-7
size: NA
V: TRBV7-2
D: TRBD2

CDR3: CASSPPGTLNTGELFF
DNA: TGTGCCAGCAGCCCCCCCGGAACTCTGAACACCGGGGAGCTGTTTTTT
J: TRBJ2-2
size: NA
V: TRBV5-5
D: NA

CDR3: CAISPDRGSPLHF
DNA: TGTGCCATCAGCCCCGACCGAGGTTCACCCCTCCACTTT
J: TRBJ1-6
size: NA
V: TRBV10-3
D: NA

CDR3: CSDKRPGSPPHF
DNA: TGCAGTGACAAAAGGCCCGGTTCACCCCCCCACTTT
J: TRBJ1-6
size: NA
V: TRBV20-1
D: NA

CDR3: CASSFPGTGPYEQYF
DNA: TGTGCCAGCAGCTTCCCTGGGACGGGGCCCTACGAGCAGTACTTC
J: TRBJ2-7
size: many
V: TRBV7-2
D: NA

CDR3: CASSGQGGGERKQYF
DNA: TGTGCCAGCAGCGGACAGGGGGGGGGAGAAAGGAAGCAGTACTTC
J: TRBJ2-7
size: NA
V: TRBV7-6
D: TRBD1

CDR3: CSAIGTGNEQYF
DNA: TGCAGTGCTATTGGGACAGGGAACGAGCAGTACTTC
J: TRBJ2-7
size: many
V: TRBV20-1
D: TRBD1

CDR3: CASSEVAGGPFNEQFF
DNA: TGTGCCAGCAGCGAAGTAGCGGGAGGGCCCTTCAATGAGCAGTTCTTC
J: TRBJ2-1
size: many
V: TRBV9
D: TRBD2

CDR3: CSVGPSGTRTDTQYF
DNA: TGCAGCGTTGGGCCTAGCGGGACCCGCACAGATACGCAGTATTTT
J: TRBJ2-3
size: NA
V: TRBV29-1
D: TRBD2

CDR3: CASSEMFGDGSNEQFF
DNA: TGTGCCAGCAGTGAGATGTTCGGGGACGGGTCCAATGAGCAGTTCTTC
J: TRBJ2-1
size: many
V: TRBV2
D: NA

CDR3: CASSPFGGAEAFF
DNA: TGTGCCAGCAGCCCATTTGGAGGCGCTGAAGCTTTCTTT
J: TRBJ1-1
size: NA
V: TRBV6-5
D: NA

CDR3: CASSPNGGAGNTIYF
DNA: TGTGCCAGCTCACCGAACGGGGGTGCTGGAAACACCATATATTTT
J: TRBJ1-3
size: many
V: TRBV18
D: NA

CDR3: CASSFYICSARGMATYEQYF
DNA: NA
J: TRBJ2-7
size: NA
V: TRBV11-1
D: NA

CDR3: CALGEGVSNQPQHF
DNA: TGTGCCCTCGGCGAAGGGGTTAGCAATCAGCCCCAGCATTTT
J: TRBJ1-5
size: NA
V: TRBV10-3
D: NA

CDR3: CASSEYVGRDYEQYF
DNA: TGCGCCAGCAGTGAGTACGTCGGCAGAGACTACGAGCAGTACTTC
J: TRBJ2-7
size: NA
V: TRBV10-2
D: NA

CDR3: CASSLDTSKAYIQYF
DNA: TGTGCCAGCAGCTTAGACACGTCTAAAGCATACATTCAGTACTTC
J: TRBJ2-4
size: many
V: TRBV7-9
D: NA

CDR3: CASSLMVQGDEKLFF
DNA: TGCGCCAGCAGCTTGATGGTACAGGGGGATGAAAAACTGTTTTTT
J: TRBJ1-4
size: NA
V: TRBV5-1
D: TRBD1

CDR3: CAFHTGETQYF
DNA: TGTGCCTTTCACACAGGAGAGACCCAGTACTTC
J: TRBJ2-5
size: few
V: TRBV30
D: NA

CDR3: CASSVGDTQYF
DNA: TGTGCCAGCAGCGTGGGGGATACGCAGTATTTT
J: TRBJ2-3
size: many
V: TRBV5-6
D: NA

CDR3: CASSLVWDREAFF
DNA: TGTGCCAGCAGCTTAGTGTGGGACAGGGAAGCTTTCTTT
J: TRBJ1-1
size: few
V: TRBV7-2
D: TRBD1

CDR3: CSVVGQSTDTQYF
DNA: TGCAGCGTTGTCGGGCAGAGCACAGATACGCAGTATTTT
J: TRBJ2-3
size: many
V: TRBV29-1
D: NA

CDR3: CASSLACPIIYEQYF
DNA: TGTGCCAGCAGCTTAGCTTGTCCGATCATCTACGAGCAGTACTTC
J: TRBJ2-7
size: NA
V: TRBV11-3
D: NA

CDR3: CASSLVQGEHSPLHF
DNA: TGCGCCAGCAGCTTGGTACAGGGGGAACATTCACCCCTCCACTTT
J: TRBJ1-6
size: many
V: TRBV5-1
D: TRBD1

CDR3: CVSSKVIVATNEKLFF
DNA: TGTGTCAGCAGCAAAGTCATTGTGGCGACTAATGAAAAACTGTTTTTT
J: TRBJ1-4
size: NA
V: TRBV9
D: NA

CDR3: CSARGDGGTQYF
DNA: TGCAGTGCTAGAGGGGACGGGGGGACCCAGTACTTC
J: TRBJ2-5
size: NA
V: TRBV20-1
D: NA

CDR3: CASSLVTSSGGLQETQYF
DNA: TGTGCCAGCAGCTTAGTCACCTCTAGCGGGGGGCTCCAAGAGACCCAGTACTTC
J: TRBJ2-5
size: many
V: TRBV7-2
D: TRBD2

CDR3: CASSFPDRGVYEQYF
DNA: TGTGCCAGCAGTTTTCCGGACAGGGGGGTCTACGAGCAGTACTTC
J: TRBJ2-7
size: many
V: TRBV7-9
D: TRBD1

CDR3: CAWSTRLAAYNEQFF
DNA: TGTGCCTGGAGTACCCGGCTAGCGGCGTACAATGAGCAGTTCTTC
J: TRBJ2-1
size: NA
V: TRBV30
D: TRBD2

CDR3: CASSGHMGQGSQPQHF
DNA: TGCGCCAGCAGCGGACATATGGGACAGGGAAGTCAGCCCCAGCATTTT
J: TRBJ1-5
size: NA
V: TRBV10-2
D: TRBD1

CDR3: CASSLRGLSNEQFF
DNA: TGCGCCAGCAGCTTGCGAGGGCTATCGAATGAGCAGTTCTTC
J: TRBJ2-1
size: NA
V: TRBV5-1
D: NA

CDR3: CASSSDRGSNGYTF
DNA: TGTGCCAGCAGTTCGGACAGGGGTAGCAATGGCTACACCTTC
J: TRBJ1-2
size: many
V: TRBV6-4
D: TRBD1

CDR3: CASSQVVNVDRQTYEQYF
DNA: TGCGCCAGCAGCCAAGTAGTTAATGTGGACAGGCAGACCTACGAGCAGTACTTC
J: TRBJ2-7
size: many
V: TRBV4-1
D: TRBD1

CDR3: CASSESGSGNTIYF
DNA: TGCGCCAGCAGTGAGTCTGGCTCTGGAAACACCATATATTTT
J: TRBJ1-3
size: many
V: TRBV10-2
D: NA

CDR3: CASSHGGASYEQYF
DNA: TGTGCCAGCAGTCATGGAGGGGCCTCCTACGAGCAGTACTTC
J: TRBJ2-7
size: NA
V: TRBV6-2/TRBV6-3
D: NA

CDR3: CASSIHSGRALYNEQFF
DNA: TGTGCCAGCAGCATTCATAGCGGGAGGGCGCTCTACAATGAGCAGTTCTTC
J: TRBJ2-1
size: many
V: TRBV11-2
D: TRBD2

CDR3: CASMTTGTGANVLTF
DNA: TGCGCCAGCATGACCACAGGGACTGGGGCCAACGTCCTGACTTTC
J: TRBJ2-6
size: once
V: TRBV5-1
D: NA

CDR3: CASSIGTSTDTQYF
DNA: TGTGCCAGCAGTATTGGGACTAGCACAGATACGCAGTATTTT
J: TRBJ2-3
size: NA
V: TRBV6-4
D: NA

CDR3: CASSQGRLTTNEKLFF
DNA: TGCGCCAGCAGCCAAGGACGACTTACAACTAATGAAAAACTGTTTTTT
J: TRBJ1-4
size: many
V: TRBV4-1
D: NA

CDR3: CSVEDTYGGGMGDTQYF
DNA: TGCAGCGTTGAAGACACCTACGGGGGCGGGATGGGAGATACGCAGTATTTT
J: TRBJ2-3
size: many
V: TRBV29-1
D: NA

CDR3: CASSTGTGGLEQYF
DNA: TGTGCCAGCAGCACCGGGACAGGGGGCCTCGAGCAGTACTTC
J: TRBJ2-7
size: many
V: TRBV7-2
D: TRBD1

CDR3: CASSQAQSRDTDNSPLHF
DNA: TGTGCCAGCAGCCAAGCACAGAGTCGGGACACGGATAATTCACCCCTCCACTTT
J: TRBJ1-6
size: many
V: TRBV6-7
D: NA